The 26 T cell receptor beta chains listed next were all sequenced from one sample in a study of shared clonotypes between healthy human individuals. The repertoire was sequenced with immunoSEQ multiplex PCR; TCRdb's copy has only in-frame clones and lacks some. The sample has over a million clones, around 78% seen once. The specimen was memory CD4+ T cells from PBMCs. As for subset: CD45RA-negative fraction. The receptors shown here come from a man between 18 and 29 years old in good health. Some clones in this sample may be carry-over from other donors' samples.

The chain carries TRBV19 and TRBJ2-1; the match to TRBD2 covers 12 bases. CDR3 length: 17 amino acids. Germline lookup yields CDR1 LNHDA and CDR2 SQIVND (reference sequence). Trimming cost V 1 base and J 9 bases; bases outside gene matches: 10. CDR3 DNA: TGTGCCAGTAGTATAGGGGCCCTAGCGGGAGGGGTCGGTGAGCAGTTCTTC. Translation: CASSIGALAGGVGEQFF.

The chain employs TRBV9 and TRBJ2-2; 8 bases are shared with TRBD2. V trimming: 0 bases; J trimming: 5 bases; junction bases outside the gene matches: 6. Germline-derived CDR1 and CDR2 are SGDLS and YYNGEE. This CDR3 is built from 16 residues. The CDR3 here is CASSVEAGGGTGELFF. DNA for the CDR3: TGTGCCAGCAGCGTAGAGGCGGGAGGAGGGACCGGGGAGCTGTTTTTT. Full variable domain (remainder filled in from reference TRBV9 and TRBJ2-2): DSGVTQTPKHLITATGQRVTLRCSPRSGDLSVYWYQQSLDQGLQFLIQYYNGEERAKGNILERFSAQQFPDLHSELNLSSLELGDSALYFCASSVEAGGGTGELFFGEGSRLTVL.

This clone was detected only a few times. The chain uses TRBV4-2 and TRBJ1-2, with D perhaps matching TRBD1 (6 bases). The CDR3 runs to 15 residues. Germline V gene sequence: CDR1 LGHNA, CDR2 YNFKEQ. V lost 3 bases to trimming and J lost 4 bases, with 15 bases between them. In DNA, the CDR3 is TGTGCCAGCAGCCACAGCCGACAGGTAGGCTATGGCTACACCTTC. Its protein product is CASSHSRQVGYGYTF.

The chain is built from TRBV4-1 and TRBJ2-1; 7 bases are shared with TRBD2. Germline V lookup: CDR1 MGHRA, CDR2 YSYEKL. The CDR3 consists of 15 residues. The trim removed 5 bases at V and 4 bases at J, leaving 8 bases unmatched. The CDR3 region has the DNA TGCGCCAGCAGCAAAAGCGGGATTGGTTACAATGAGCAGTTCTTC. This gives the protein CASSKSGIGYNEQFF.

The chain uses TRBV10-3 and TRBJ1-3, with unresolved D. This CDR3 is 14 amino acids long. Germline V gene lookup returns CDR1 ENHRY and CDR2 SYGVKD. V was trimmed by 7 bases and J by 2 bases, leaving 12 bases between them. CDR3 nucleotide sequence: TGTGCCATCACTTCAACGGACCCTGGAAACACCATATATTTT. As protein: CAITSTDPGNTIYF.

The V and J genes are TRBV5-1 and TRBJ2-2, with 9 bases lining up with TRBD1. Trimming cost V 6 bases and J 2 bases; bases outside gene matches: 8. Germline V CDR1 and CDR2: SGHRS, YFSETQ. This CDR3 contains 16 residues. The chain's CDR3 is CASTNLQGANTGELFF. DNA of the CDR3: TGCGCCAGCACGAACCTACAGGGGGCCAACACCGGGGAGCTGTTTTTT.

The CDR3 loop reads CASSLQSSNYGYTF. CDR3 bases: TGTGCCAGCAGCCTACAGTCGTCTAACTATGGCTACACCTTC. The chain carries TRBV9 and TRBJ1-2; no clear D gene. From germline, CDR1 is SGDLS and CDR2 YYNGEE. The V end was cut by 4 bases, the J end by 0 bases, with 10 bases between. CDR3 length equals 14 residues.

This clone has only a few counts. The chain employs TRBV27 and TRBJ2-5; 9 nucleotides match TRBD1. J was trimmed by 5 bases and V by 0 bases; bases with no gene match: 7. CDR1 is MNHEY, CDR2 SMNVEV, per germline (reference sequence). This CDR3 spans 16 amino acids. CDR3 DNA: TGTGCCAGCAGTTTATCGGGGTGGGACAGGGTTGAGACCCAGTACTTC. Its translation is CASSLSGWDRVETQYF.

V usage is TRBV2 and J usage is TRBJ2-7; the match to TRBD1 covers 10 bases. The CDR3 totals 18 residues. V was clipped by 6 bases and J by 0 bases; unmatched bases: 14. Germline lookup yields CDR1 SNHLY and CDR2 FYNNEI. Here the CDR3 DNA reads TGTGCCAGCAGGGGGACAGGGGAGTGGATTAGGAGCTCCTACGAGCAGTACTTC. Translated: CASRGTGEWIRSSYEQYF.

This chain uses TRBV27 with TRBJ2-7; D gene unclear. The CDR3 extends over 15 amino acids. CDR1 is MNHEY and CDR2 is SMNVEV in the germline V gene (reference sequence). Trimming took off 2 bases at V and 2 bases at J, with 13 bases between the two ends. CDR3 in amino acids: CASSLDNTFPYEQYF. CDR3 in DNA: TGTGCCAGCAGTTTAGACAACACCTTTCCCTACGAGCAGTACTTC.

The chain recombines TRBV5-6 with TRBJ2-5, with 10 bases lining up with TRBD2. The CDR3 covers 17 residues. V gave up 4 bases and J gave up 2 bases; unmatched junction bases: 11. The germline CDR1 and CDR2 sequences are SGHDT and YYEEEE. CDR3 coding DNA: TGTGCCAGCAGCCAAGGGACTAGCGCTAGATTTCAAGAGACCCAGTACTTC. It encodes CASSQGTSARFQETQYF.

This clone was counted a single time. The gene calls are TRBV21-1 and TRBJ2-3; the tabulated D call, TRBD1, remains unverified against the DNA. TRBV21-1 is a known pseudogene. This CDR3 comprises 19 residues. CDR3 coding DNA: TGTGCCAGCAGCAACCCGGACCGCGACAGGGTGGGGCCCACAGATACGCAGTATTTT. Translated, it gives CASSNPDRDRVGPTDTQYF.

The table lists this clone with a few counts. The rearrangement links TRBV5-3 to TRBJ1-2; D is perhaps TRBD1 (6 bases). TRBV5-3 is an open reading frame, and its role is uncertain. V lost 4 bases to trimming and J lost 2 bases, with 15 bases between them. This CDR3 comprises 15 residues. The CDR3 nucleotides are TGTGCCAGAAGCCGAGGGCGGGGGCAGAACTATGGCTACACCTTC. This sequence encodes CARSRGRGQNYGYTF.

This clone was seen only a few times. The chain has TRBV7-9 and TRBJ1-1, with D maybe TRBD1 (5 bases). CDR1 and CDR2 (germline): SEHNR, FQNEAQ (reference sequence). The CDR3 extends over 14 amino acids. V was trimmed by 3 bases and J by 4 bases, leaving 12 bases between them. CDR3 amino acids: CASSFSGLGTEAFF. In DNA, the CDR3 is TGTGCCAGCAGCTTCTCAGGGTTGGGCACTGAAGCTTTCTTT.

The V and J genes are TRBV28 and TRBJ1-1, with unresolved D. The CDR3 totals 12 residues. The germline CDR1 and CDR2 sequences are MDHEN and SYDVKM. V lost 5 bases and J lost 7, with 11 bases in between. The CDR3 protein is CASSASGFEAFF. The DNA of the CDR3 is TGTGCCAGCAGTGCCTCGGGGTTTGAAGCTTTCTTT.

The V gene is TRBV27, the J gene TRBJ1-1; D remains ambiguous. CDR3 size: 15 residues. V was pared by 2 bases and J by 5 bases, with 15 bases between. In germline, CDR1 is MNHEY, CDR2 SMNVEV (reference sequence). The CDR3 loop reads CASSLAVWGRTEAFF. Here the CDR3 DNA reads TGTGCCAGCAGTTTAGCCGTATGGGGAAGAACTGAAGCTTTCTTT.

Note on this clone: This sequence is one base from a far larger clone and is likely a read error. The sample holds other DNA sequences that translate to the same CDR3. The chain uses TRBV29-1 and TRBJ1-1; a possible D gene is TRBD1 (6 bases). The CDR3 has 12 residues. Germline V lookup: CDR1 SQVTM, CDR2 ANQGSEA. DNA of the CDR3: TGCAGCGTTGCGGGCGCAGGGGCTGAAGCTTTCTTC. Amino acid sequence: CSVAGAGAEAFF.

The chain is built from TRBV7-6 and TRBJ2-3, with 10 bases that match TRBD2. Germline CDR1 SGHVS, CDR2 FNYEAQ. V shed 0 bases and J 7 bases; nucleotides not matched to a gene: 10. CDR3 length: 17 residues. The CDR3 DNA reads TGTGCCAGCAGCTTAGCGCTCGGAGCGGGAGGGCCGAATACGCAGTATTTT. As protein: CASSLALGAGGPNTQYF.

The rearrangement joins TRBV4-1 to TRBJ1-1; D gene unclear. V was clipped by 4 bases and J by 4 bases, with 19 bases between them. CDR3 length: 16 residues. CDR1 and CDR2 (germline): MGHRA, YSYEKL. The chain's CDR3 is CASSPSVALGGTEAFF. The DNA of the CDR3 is TGCGCCAGCAGCCCATCGGTCGCCCTTGGCGGCACTGAAGCTTTCTTT.

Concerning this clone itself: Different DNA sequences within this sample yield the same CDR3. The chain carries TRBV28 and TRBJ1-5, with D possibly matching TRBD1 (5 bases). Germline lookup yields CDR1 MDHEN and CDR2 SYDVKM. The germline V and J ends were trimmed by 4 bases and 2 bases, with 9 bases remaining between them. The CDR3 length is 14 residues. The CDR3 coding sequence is TGTGCCAGCAGTTCCGGGGGGGGCAATCAGCCCCAGCATTTT. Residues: CASSSGGGNQPQHF.

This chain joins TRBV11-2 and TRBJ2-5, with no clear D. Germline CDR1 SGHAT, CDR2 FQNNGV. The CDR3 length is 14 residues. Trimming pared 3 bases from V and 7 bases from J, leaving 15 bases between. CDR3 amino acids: CASSFTPAGATQYF. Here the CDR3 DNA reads TGTGCCAGCAGCTTTACTCCGGCAGGCGCGACCCAGTACTTC.

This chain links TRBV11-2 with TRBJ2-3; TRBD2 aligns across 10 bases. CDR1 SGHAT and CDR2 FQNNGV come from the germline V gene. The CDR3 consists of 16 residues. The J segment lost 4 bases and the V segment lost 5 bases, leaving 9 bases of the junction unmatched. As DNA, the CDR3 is TGTGCCAGCAGCGCAAGCGGGAGGGCCAGGGCAGATACGCAGTATTTT. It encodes CASSASGRARADTQYF. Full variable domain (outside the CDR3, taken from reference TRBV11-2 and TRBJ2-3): EAGVAQSPRYKIIEKRQSVAFWCNPISGHATLYWYQQILGQGPKLLIQFQNNGVVDDSQLPKDRFSAERLKGVDSTLKIQPAKLEDSAVYLCASSASGRARADTQYFGPGTRLTVL.

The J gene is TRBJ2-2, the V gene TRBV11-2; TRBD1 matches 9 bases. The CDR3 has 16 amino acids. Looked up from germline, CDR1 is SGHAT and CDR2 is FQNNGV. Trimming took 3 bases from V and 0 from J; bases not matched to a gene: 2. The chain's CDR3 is CASSLYRGPNTGELFF. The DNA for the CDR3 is TGTGCCAGCAGCTTGTACAGGGGGCCGAACACCGGGGAGCTGTTTTTT.

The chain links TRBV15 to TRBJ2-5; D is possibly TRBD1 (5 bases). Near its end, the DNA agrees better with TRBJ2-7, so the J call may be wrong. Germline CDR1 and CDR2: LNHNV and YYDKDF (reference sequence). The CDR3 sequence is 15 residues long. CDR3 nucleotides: TGTGCCACCAGCAGAGATCCCAGGGCCTCCTACGAGCAGTACTTC. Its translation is CATSRDPRASYEQYF.

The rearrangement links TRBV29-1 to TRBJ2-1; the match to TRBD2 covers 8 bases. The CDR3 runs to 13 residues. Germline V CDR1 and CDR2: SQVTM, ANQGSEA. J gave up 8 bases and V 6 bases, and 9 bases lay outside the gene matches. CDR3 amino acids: CSVIGSGSHEQFF. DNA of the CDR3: TGCAGCGTGATTGGCAGCGGGAGCCATGAGCAGTTCTTC.

For the CDR3, the DNA is TGTGCCAGCAGTCTAGGACAGGGGAGGAACTCTGGGGCCAACGTCCTGACTTTC. Translation: CASSLGQGRNSGANVLTF. The chain employs TRBV25-1 and TRBJ2-6; 9 bases are a match to TRBD1. The junction had 8 bases not matched to a gene; V was cut back by 5 bases and J by 0 bases. CDR1 and CDR2 (germline): MGHDK, SYGVNS. The CDR3 is 18 amino acids.